The 17 T cell receptor beta chains in this list originate from one sample, sequenced in a study of shared clonotypes between healthy human individuals. Method: immunoSEQ multiplex PCR; TCRdb's copy keeps in-frame clones and lacks some. This table holds roughly 2.2 million clones, 90% to 95% found once. The sample comprised naive CD4+ T cells from PBMCs. Subset indicated: CD45RA+ positively selected. Receptors originate from a man aged 18 to 30 in good health. Some clones in this sample may be carry-over from other donors' samples.

The chain links TRBV11-3 to TRBJ2-7; 9 bases map to TRBD2. The V segment lost 5 bases and the J segment 0 bases; nucleotides outside the gene matches: 5. CDR1 and CDR2 (germline): SGHNT, YENEEA. The CDR3 runs to 15 residues. The chain's CDR3 is CASSPRGGSSYEQYF. CDR3 nucleotide sequence: TGTGCCAGCAGCCCGCGGGGGGGTAGCTCCTACGAGCAGTACTTC. The entire variable domain, with the rest obtained from reference TRBV11-3 and TRBJ2-7, is as follows: EAGVVQSPRYKIIEKKQPVAFWCNPISGHNTLYWYLQNLGQGPELLIRYENEEAVDDSQLPKDRFSAERLKGVDSTLKIQPAELGDSAVYLCASSPRGGSSYEQYFGPGTRLTVT.

This chain links TRBV6-6 with TRBJ1-1; no clear D gene. This CDR3 spans 13 amino acids. V was clipped by 6 bases and J by 2 bases, with 10 bases between them. Germline CDR1 MNHNY, CDR2 SVGAGI (reference sequence). CDR3 bases: TGTGCCAGCAGGCCCCAGGTTAACACTGAAGCTTTCTTT. Protein product: CASRPQVNTEAFF.

The chain is built from TRBV7-3 and TRBJ2-5; weak D call: TRBD2 (6 bases). Germline CDR1 reads SGHTA; CDR2 reads FQGTGA. The CDR3 runs to 14 residues. The ends were cut back, 3 bases at V and 3 bases at J, with 11 bases in the middle. The CDR3 DNA is TGTGCCAGCAGCTTGGGCGGGATGGAAGAGACCCAGTACTTC. This sequence encodes CASSLGGMEETQYF.

The rearrangement links TRBV5-1 to TRBJ2-1; D is uncertain. The germline V gene encodes CDR1 SGHRS and CDR2 YFSETQ. The CDR3 has 14 amino acids. V was cut by 0 bases and J by 6 bases, with 10 bases left in between. CDR3 nucleotides: TGCGCCAGCAGCTTGGCCTCCTTTAGCAATGAGCAGTTCTTC. Translating it yields CASSLASFSNEQFF.

This chain links TRBV10-3 with TRBJ2-3; 7 bases line up with TRBD2. The V gene end was trimmed by 2 bases and the J gene end by 5 bases; junction bases not matched to a gene: 7. CDR1 ENHRY and CDR2 SYGVKD come from the germline V gene. The CDR3 consists of 15 residues. CDR3: CAISEPAGYRDTQYF. CDR3 nucleotide sequence: TGTGCCATCAGTGAGCCAGCGGGATATCGAGATACGCAGTATTTT.

The CDR3 region has the DNA TGTGCCAGCAGCACCGGGACTCGCGGGGTCAATGAGCAGTTCTTC. Amino acids: CASSTGTRGVNEQFF. The chain couples TRBV7-9 to TRBJ2-1, with D possibly being TRBD2 (6 bases). From germline, CDR1 is SEHNR and CDR2 FQNEAQ (reference sequence). The CDR3 is made up of 15 amino acids. The ends were cut back, 5 bases at V and 6 bases at J, with 17 bases in the middle.

The chain couples TRBV7-9 to TRBJ2-5, with 7 bases identical to TRBD2. The end of the DNA aligns better with TRBJ2-7, so the J call may be wrong. The CDR3 covers 15 residues. The V gene's germline CDR1 is SEHNR and CDR2 FQNEAQ (reference sequence). The CDR3 loop reads CASSRDYQGAYEQYF. CDR3 coding DNA: TGTGCCAGCAGCCGGGACTACCAAGGGGCCTACGAGCAGTACTTC.

This chain uses TRBV2 with TRBJ1-2; D not resolved. From germline, CDR1 is SNHLY and CDR2 FYNNEI. The V end was cut by 3 bases, the J end by 3 bases, with 11 bases between. The CDR3 is made up of 14 amino acids. The CDR3 here is CASSDTISHYGYTF. For the CDR3, the DNA is TGTGCCAGCAGTGACACGATCTCCCACTATGGCTACACCTTC.

This chain connects TRBV5-5 to TRBJ2-7, with D possibly being TRBD1 (6 bases). The germline CDR1 and CDR2 sequences are SGHKS and YYEKEE (reference sequence). The CDR3 contains 15 residues. V lost 4 bases, J lost 0 bases, and 14 bases lay in between. Written as DNA, the CDR3 is TGTGCCAGCAGCCCCTTAAGGGGGAGCTCCTACGAGCAGTACTTC. It codes for CASSPLRGSSYEQYF.

This clone is a singleton in its sample. Other DNA sequences in the sample encode the same CDR3. The CDR3 protein is CASSFRVNEQFF. DNA for the CDR3: TGTGCCAGCAGTTTTAGGGTCAATGAGCAGTTCTTC. This chain links TRBV28 with TRBJ2-1; D unclear. The CDR3 is 12 amino acids. Trimming took off 3 bases at V and 6 bases at J, with 6 bases between the two ends. CDR1 and CDR2 (germline): MDHEN, SYDVKM. The variable domain in full, with the rest retrieved from reference TRBV28 and TRBJ2-1, is DVKVTQSSRYLVKRTGEKVFLECVQDMDHENMFWYRQDPGLGLRLIYFSYDVKMKEKGDIPEGYSVSREKKERFSLILESASTNQTSMYLCASSFRVNEQFFGPGTRLTVL.

The V gene is TRBV7-9, the J gene TRBJ2-2, with no clear D. V lost 7 bases, J lost 0 bases, and 9 bases lay in between. Per the germline V gene, CDR1 is SEHNR and CDR2 is FQNEAQ (reference sequence). This CDR3 region has 14 residues. The CDR3 is CASNELANTGELFF. Here the CDR3 DNA reads TGTGCCAGCAACGAACTCGCGAACACCGGGGAGCTGTTTTTT.

This chain uses TRBV5-1 with TRBJ2-5, with D perhaps matching TRBD1 or TRBD2 (5 bases each). Per the germline V gene, CDR1 is SGHRS and CDR2 is YFSETQ. V was trimmed by 4 bases and J by 4 bases, leaving 11 bases between them. This CDR3 contains 13 residues. The CDR3 reads CASSQRGSETQYF. CDR3 in DNA: TGCGCCAGCAGCCAGAGGGGCTCAGAGACCCAGTACTTC. Full variable domain (missing parts from reference TRBV5-1 and TRBJ2-5): KAGVTQTPRYLIKTRGQQVTLSCSPISGHRSVSWYQQTPGQGLQFLFEYFSETQRNKGNFPGRFSGRQFSNSRSEMNVSTLELGDSALYLCASSQRGSETQYFGPGTRLLVL.

J is TRBJ2-1 and V is TRBV5-1; 13 bases are shared with TRBD2. Germline lookup yields CDR1 SGHRS and CDR2 YFSETQ. V gave up 4 bases and J gave up 11 bases; unmatched junction bases: 12. This CDR3 region has 16 residues. The CDR3 reads CASSPMSGTSGAQQFF. Written as DNA, the CDR3 is TGCGCCAGCAGCCCGATGTCCGGGACTAGCGGGGCCCAGCAGTTCTTC.

A remark on this clone: Germline and junction disagree at one end, which may indicate a read error. V gene TRBV11-2 combines with J gene TRBJ2-4, with TRBD2 identical over 13 bases. Germline V CDR1 and CDR2: SGHAT, FQNNGV. CDR3 length: 13 amino acids. CDR3 nucleotide sequence: TGTGCCAGCAGCCTGAGGACTAGCGGGAGCAGGGTCTTC. Its translation: CASSLRTSGSRVF.

Comment on this clone: The identical CDR3 is also encoded by other nucleotide sequences in the sample. The V gene is TRBV5-1, the J gene TRBJ2-2, with a possible D match to TRBD1 (5 bases). V was clipped by 0 bases and J by 7 bases, with 7 bases between them. There are 13 residues in the CDR3. Per the germline V gene, CDR1 is SGHRS and CDR2 is YFSETQ. The CDR3 DNA reads TGCGCCAGCAGCTTGGCGCAGGGCGGGGAGCTGTTTTTT. Protein: CASSLAQGGELFF.

The chain combines TRBV5-1 with TRBJ2-5, with no clear D. V dropped 4 bases and J dropped 0 bases, with 16 bases sitting between them. The length of the CDR3 is 16 residues. Germline V gives CDR1 SGHRS, CDR2 YFSETQ. CDR3 DNA: TGCGCCAGCAGCCGTATCTCAGAACCGTACCAAGAGACCCAGTACTTC. Its translation is CASSRISEPYQETQYF.

The chain is built from TRBV20-1 and TRBJ2-7; 7 bases line up with TRBD1. This CDR3 spans 11 amino acids. J was trimmed by 6 bases and V by 6 bases; bases with no gene match: 5. Germline V gene sequence: CDR1 DFQATT, CDR2 SNEGSKA (reference sequence). CDR3 sequence: CSAIDRVEQYF. DNA of the CDR3: TGCAGTGCAATTGACAGGGTCGAGCAGTACTTC.